The following is a T cell receptor (beta chain) sequence with its context. This specimen belongs to a study of blood T cell repertoires in COVID-19. Germline CDR1 and CDR2: SGDLS and YYNGEE. V lost 3 bases, J lost 2 bases, and 11 bases lay in between. CDR3 length: 14 amino acids. Followed over time, Seattle patients had been enrolled while infection was active. In the original analysis: Cell counts per sample came from amplifying reference gene primers. The data were produced by immunoSEQ multiplex PCR, yet TCRdb's version contains in-frame clones alone and is incomplete. V, J and clone size are those of that table, while D and trimming were read from the DNA. The sample lists fewer than 400,000 clones, around nine tenths occurring once.

The receptor comes from a woman in her twenties or thirties with COVID-19, enrolled during active disease. Sequencing was carried out using peripheral blood. V and J are TRBV9 and TRBJ1-1; D is undetermined. The CDR3 nucleotides are TGTGCCAGCAGCGCGAGCGCCCGAAACACTGAAGCTTTCTTT. Amino acid sequence: CASSASARNTEAFF.